A single T cell receptor beta chain is shown here with its context. The target antigen is unknown. This sample was taken from a study of blood T cells in healthy people across ages. This CDR3 spans 12 amino acids. V gave up 1 base and J gave up 5 bases, with 6 bases separating them. The germline V gene has CDR1 DFQATT and CDR2 SNEGSKA (reference sequence). The study's findings and limits: It was held that the diversity estimates obtained from one million T cells were underestimates. Diversity was higher, and naive CD4+ cells more numerous, in long-lived donors than in aged donors.

Through a sample-barcoded 5' primer and a J-beta primer mix, a second PCR was run for roughly 6 to 12 cycles. TCRdb fed the 5' RACE reads into MiXCR, producing one record per CDR3 protein. The repertoire has roughly 1 million distinct CDR3 sequences, around 25% of them found once; the top ten carry around 0.75%. These data were also reused for a study on T cells of mothers and their children. That source notes: Added by the second PCR's M1S primer were sample barcodes and 2-4 random nucleotides.

The TCR sequence derives from a girl aged 2 to 10 in good health. The sample was blood. This sequence joins TRBV20-1 and TRBJ2-1; D is undetermined. This CDR3 is CSARVRNNEQFF. Here the CDR3 DNA reads TGCAGTGCTAGAGTTCGGAACAATGAGCAGTTCTTC.